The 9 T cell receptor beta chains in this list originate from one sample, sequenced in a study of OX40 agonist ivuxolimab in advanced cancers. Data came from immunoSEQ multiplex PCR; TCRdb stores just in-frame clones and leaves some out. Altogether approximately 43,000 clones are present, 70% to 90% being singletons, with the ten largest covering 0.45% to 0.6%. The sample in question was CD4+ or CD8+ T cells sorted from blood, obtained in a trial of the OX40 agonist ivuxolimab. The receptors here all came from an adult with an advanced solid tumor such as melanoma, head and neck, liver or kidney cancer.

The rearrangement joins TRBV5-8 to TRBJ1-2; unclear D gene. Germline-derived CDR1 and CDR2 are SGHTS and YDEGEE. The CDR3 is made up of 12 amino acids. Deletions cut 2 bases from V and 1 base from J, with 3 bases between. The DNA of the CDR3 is TGTGCCAGCAGCTTATTTAACTATGGCTACACCTTC. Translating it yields CASSLFNYGYTF. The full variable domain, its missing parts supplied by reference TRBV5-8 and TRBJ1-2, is EAGVTQSPTHLIKTRGQQATLRCSPISGHTSVYWYQQALGLGLQFLLWYDEGEERNRGNFPPRFSGRQFPNYSSELNVNALELEDSALYLCASSLFNYGYTFGSGTRLTVV.

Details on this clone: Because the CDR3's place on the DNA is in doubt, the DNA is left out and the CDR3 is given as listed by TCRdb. The CDR3 protein is CASSFGPGRTGELFF. The chain links TRBV7-2 to TRBJ2-2. Germline-derived CDR1 and CDR2 are SGHTA and FQGNSA. Ends included, the CDR3 has 15 residues.

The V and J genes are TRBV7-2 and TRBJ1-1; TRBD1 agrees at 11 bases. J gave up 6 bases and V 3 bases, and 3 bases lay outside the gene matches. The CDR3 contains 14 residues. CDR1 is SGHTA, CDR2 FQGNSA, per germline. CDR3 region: CASSLGQGVPEAFF. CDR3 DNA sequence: TGTGCCAGCAGCTTGGGACAGGGGGTCCCTGAAGCTTTCTTT.

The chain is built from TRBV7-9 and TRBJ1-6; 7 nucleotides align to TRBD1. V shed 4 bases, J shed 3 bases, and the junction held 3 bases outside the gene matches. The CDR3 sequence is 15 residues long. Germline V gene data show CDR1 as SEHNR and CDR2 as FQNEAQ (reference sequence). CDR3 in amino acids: CASSYRGNYNSPLHF. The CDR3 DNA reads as TGTGCCAGCAGCTACAGGGGTAACTATAATTCACCCCTCCACTTT.

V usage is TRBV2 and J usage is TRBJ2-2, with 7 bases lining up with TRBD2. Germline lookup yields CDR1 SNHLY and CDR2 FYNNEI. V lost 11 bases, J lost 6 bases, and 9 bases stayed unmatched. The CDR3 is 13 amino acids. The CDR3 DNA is TGTGCCGCCATGGGGGGGGAGGCCGGGGAGCTGTTTTTT. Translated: CAAMGGEAGELFF.

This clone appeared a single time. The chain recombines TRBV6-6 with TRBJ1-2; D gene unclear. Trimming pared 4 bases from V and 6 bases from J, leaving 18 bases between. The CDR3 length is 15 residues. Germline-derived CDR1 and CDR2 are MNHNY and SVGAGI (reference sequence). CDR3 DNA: TGTGCCAGCAGTTCCGCCTGGAGGGTGGAGGATGGCTACACCTTC. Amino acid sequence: CASSSAWRVEDGYTF.

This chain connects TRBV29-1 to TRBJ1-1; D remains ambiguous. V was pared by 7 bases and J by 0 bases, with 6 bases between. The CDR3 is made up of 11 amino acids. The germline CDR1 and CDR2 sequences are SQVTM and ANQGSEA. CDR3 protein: CSGSMNTEAFF. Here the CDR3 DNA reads TGCAGCGGGTCAATGAACACTGAAGCTTTCTTT.

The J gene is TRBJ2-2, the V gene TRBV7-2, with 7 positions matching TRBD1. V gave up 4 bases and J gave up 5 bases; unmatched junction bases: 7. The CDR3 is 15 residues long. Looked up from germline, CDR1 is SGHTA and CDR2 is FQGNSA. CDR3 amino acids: CASSSRGLRTGELFF. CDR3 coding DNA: TGTGCCAGCAGCTCCAGGGGGTTGAGGACCGGGGAGCTGTTTTTT.

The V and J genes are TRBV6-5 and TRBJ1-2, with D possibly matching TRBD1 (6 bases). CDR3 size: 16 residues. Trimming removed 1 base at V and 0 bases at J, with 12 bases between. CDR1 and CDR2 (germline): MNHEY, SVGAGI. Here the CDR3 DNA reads TGTGCCAGCAGTTACTTGGGGGCCTCAGCTAACTATGGCTACACCTTC. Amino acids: CASSYLGASANYGYTF.